Sequencing of this T cell receptor (beta chain) was carried out in a study of blood T cell repertoires in COVID-19. Methods used by the authors: Amplification from reference gene primers served as the basis for estimated nucleated cell counts. Some clones are missing from TCRdb's copy, which holds only in-frame ones; the method was immunoSEQ multiplex PCR. V and J calls plus clone size are reproduced from that table; the DNA served to infer D and trimming. The sample carries 400,000 to 450,000 clones, approximately 92% recorded once. V shed 4 bases and J 2 bases; nucleotides not matched to a gene: 5. The CDR3 is 15 residues long. Germline V lookup: CDR1 SGHTA, CDR2 FQGNSA. Everyone who took part was about 18 to 90 years old, and they came from some 23 US areas. Clinical histories supplied by participants themselves formed the basis of cohort assignment. Symptom resolution, clearance, or two negative PCRs marked the recovered donors of Cohort 3.

Source material: PBMCs or T cells enriched from blood (not recorded which). The sequence derives from a man aged 25 to 40 who had recovered from COVID-19. The V call is TRBV7-2, the J call TRBJ2-5, with 9 bases identical to TRBD2. The CDR3 reads CASSSTGLAQETQYF. Here the CDR3 DNA reads TGTGCCAGCAGCTCTACGGGACTAGCACAAGAGACCCAGTACTTC.